This TCR beta chain came from a study of neurological immune-mediated disorders. The length of the CDR3 is 18 residues. The junction had 11 bases not matched to a gene; V was cut back by 5 bases and J by 5 bases. Germline V gene sequence: CDR1 LGHNA, CDR2 YNFKEQ. Each CDR3 protein gets one entry after TCRdb re-called the 5' RACE reads with MiXCR. Here the sample spans tens of thousands of distinct CDR3 sequences, around 3.5% being singletons. This clonotype has a count of ten or more. Unsorted libraries used 2 million PBMCs kept at -80 degrees C. Material for sequencing was PBMCs. The chain has TRBV4-2 and TRBJ2-1; 14 bases fit TRBD2. The source is a woman aged 30 to 39 with multiple sclerosis. CDR3 protein: CASSWDGTSGGRNNEQFF. The CDR3 nucleotides are TGTGCCAGCAGCTGGGACGGGACTAGCGGGGGCCGGAACAATGAGCAGTTCTTC.